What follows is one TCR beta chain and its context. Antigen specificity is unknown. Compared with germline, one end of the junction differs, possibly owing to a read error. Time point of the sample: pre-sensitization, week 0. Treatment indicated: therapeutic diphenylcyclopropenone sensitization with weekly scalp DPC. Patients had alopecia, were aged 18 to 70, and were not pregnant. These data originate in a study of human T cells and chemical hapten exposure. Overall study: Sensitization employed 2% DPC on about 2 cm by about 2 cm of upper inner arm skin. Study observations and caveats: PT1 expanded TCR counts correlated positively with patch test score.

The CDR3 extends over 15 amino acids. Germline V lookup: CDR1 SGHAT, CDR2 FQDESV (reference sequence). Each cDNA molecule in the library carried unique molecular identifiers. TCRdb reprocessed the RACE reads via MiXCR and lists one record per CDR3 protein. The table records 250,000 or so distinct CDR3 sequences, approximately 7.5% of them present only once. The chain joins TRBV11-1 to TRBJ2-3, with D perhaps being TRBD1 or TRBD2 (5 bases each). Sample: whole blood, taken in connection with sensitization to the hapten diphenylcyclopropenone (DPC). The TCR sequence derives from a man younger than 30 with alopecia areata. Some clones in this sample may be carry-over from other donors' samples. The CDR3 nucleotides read TGTGCCATCAGCCCTGGGTACGGGGCCGCAGATACGCAGTATTTT. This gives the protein CAISPGYGAADTQYF.